This record concerns one T cell receptor beta chain sequence. These data belong to a study of blood T cell repertoires in COVID-19. Looking at the study overall: COVID-19 samples collected from the United States, Italy and Spain covered acute and convalescent phases.

V shed 1 base, J shed 2 bases, and the junction held 7 bases outside the gene matches. CDR1 and CDR2 from the germline V gene are LNHNV and YYDKDF (reference sequence). The CDR3 spans 18 residues. In the original analysis: Quantification of nucleated cells was approximated via reference gene primer amplification. The repertoire was sequenced with immunoSEQ multiplex PCR; TCRdb's copy has only in-frame clones and lacks some. V and J calls and clone size come straight from that table; D and trimming were deduced from the DNA. This table has about 200,000 clones, approximately 87% appearing once. The sequencing sample was made of peripheral blood. The chain joins TRBV15 to TRBJ2-3, with 12 bases identical to TRBD2. The TCR was taken from a woman in her seventies with acute or convalescent COVID-19. DNA for the CDR3: TGTGCCACCAGCAGAGGGAGGACTAGCGGGGAGATCACAGATACGCAGTATTTT. The encoded protein is CATSRGRTSGEITDTQYF.